The sequence of this T cell receptor (beta chain) was determined in a study of tumor-infiltrating lymphocytes in primary liver carcinoma. Germline V lookup: CDR1 GTSNPN, CDR2 SVGIG (reference sequence). Deletions cut 3 bases from V and 7 bases from J, with 15 bases between. CDR3 size: 13 residues. For this clonotype: A much larger clone differs from this one at a single base, so this may be a read error.

The template, approximately 500 ng total RNA, yielded TCR beta cDNA made with a constant-region primer. Modified slightly, ARM-PCR produced TCR beta libraries over three nested multiplex PCR rounds. Amplification in the first two PCR rounds was performed using TRBV1-TRBV30 forward primers and a C-beta reverse primer for 9 to 11 cycles each. TCRdb re-analysed the multiplex PCR reads in MiXCR, keeping a single row per CDR3 protein. This table has 90,000 to 150,000 distinct CDR3 sequences, 60% to 70% appearing once. The source material, roughly 18-30 mg of unsorted bulk tissue, was used to co-extract RNA and DNA.

The sample consisted of liver tumor tissue from sampling region 1. The sample's subset: tumor region T1, superior pole. V usage is TRBV30 and J usage is TRBJ1-2; weak D call: TRBD1 (6 bases). The TCR was taken from a woman between 55 and 75 years old with primary liver carcinoma and hepatitis B virus infection. The DNA of the CDR3 is TGTGCCTGGAGCCGGGACATCCTGGGTGGCTACACCTTC. It is translated as CAWSRDILGGYTF. Based on the CDR3 plus reference TRBV30 and TRBJ1-2, the full variable domain is SQTIHQWPATLVQPVGSPLSLECTVEGTSNPNLYWYRQAAGRGLQLLFYSVGIGQISSEVPQNLSASRPQDRQFILSSKKLLLSDSGFYLCAWSRDILGGYTFGSGTRLTVV.